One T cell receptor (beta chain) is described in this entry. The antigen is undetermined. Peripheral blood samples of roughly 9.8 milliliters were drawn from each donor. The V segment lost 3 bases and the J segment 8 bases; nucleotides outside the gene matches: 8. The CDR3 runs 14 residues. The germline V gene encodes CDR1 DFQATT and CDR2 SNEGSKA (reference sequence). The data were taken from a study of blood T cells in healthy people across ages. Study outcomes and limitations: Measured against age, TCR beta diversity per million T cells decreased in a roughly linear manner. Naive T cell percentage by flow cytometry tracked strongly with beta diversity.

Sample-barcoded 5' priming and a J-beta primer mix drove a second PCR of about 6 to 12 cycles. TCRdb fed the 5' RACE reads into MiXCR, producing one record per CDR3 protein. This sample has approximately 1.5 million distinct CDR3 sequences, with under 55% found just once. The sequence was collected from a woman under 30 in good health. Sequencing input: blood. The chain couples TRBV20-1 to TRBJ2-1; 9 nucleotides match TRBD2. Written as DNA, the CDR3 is TGCAGTGCTAGTGGCGGGGGGGGGTTGGATGAGCAGTTCTTC. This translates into CSASGGGGLDEQFF.